The 8 T cell receptor beta chains in this list originate from one sample, sequenced in a study of T cells after yellow fever vaccination. MiXCR, run by TCRdb on the 5' RACE reads, gives a single entry per CDR3 protein. The sample has a few hundred thousand distinct CDR3 sequences, around 4.3% seen once. Material: PBMCs, obtained 15 days after the yellow fever booster vaccination. Every receptor here comes from a man aged 18 to 29 who received the YFV17D yellow fever vaccine.

The rearrangement joins TRBV6-4 to TRBJ2-1, with 9 bases identical to TRBD2. V was clipped by 0 bases and J by 0 bases; unmatched bases: 6. Germline loops: CDR1 MRHNA, CDR2 SNTAGT. This CDR3 has 18 amino acids. The CDR3 protein is CASSDSSLAGSSYNEQFF. CDR3 coding DNA: TGTGCCAGCAGTGACTCGTCGCTAGCGGGAAGCTCCTACAATGAGCAGTTCTTC.

This clonotype has ten or more counts. The rearrangement joins TRBV2 to TRBJ2-5; 7 bases align to TRBD2. Germline V gives CDR1 SNHLY, CDR2 FYNNEI. The CDR3 contains 13 residues. After removal of 9 bases from V and 1 base from J, the junction contained 5 bases not matched to a gene. CDR3 sequence (DNA): TGTGCCAGTACCGGGACTATCCAAGAGACCCAGTACTTC. Amino acid sequence: CASTGTIQETQYF.

This clonotype was detected many times. The chain uses TRBV7-8 and TRBJ2-1, with unresolved D. Germline CDR1 SGHVS, CDR2 FQNEAQ. The CDR3 covers 15 residues. Between the trimmed V and J ends, which lost 0 bases and 9 bases, there was a span of 15 bases. The CDR3: CASSLAVGSPPEQFF. The CDR3 nucleotides read TGTGCCAGCAGCTTAGCAGTCGGCAGCCCCCCTGAGCAGTTCTTC.

In this sample, this clonotype turned up a few times. This sequence joins TRBV19 and TRBJ1-5, with D perhaps matching TRBD1 (6 bases). The ends were cut back, 0 bases at V and 3 bases at J, with 9 bases in the middle. Germline V lookup: CDR1 LNHDA, CDR2 SQIVND (reference sequence). CDR3 length equals 15 residues. The CDR3 DNA reads as TGTGCCAGTAGTATAGATGGACAGTTCAATCAGCCCCAGCATTTT. This translates into CASSIDGQFNQPQHF. Full variable domain (missing parts from reference TRBV19 and TRBJ1-5): DGGITQSPKYLFRKEGQNVTLSCEQNLNHDAMYWYRQDPGQGLRLIYYSQIVNDFQKGDIAEGYSVSREKKESFPLTVTSAQKNPTAFYLCASSIDGQFNQPQHFGDGTRLSIL.

The chain combines TRBV7-2 with TRBJ2-1, with 9 bases lining up with TRBD2. The CDR3 totals 16 residues. The V and J ends lost 1 base and 7 bases, in that order; junction bases with no gene match: 8. CDR1 and CDR2 from the germline V gene are SGHTA and FQGNSA. CDR3 nucleotides: TGTGCCAGCAGCTTAGAAGGAGCGGGGGGTAAAAATGAGCAGTTCTTC. It specifies CASSLEGAGGKNEQFF.

This clonotype was seen at least ten times. The chain employs TRBV7-8 and TRBJ2-2, with D possibly matching TRBD2 (5 bases). The CDR3 runs to 16 residues. Trimming shortened V by 5 bases and J by 0 bases, and 13 bases separated the two germline ends. Germline V gene lookup returns CDR1 SGHVS and CDR2 FQNEAQ. The CDR3 here is CASSLLTGSNTGELFF. The CDR3 nucleotides are TGTGCCAGCAGCCTTTTGACGGGGTCGAACACCGGGGAGCTGTTTTTT.

In its sample, this clonotype was seen many times. The gene calls are TRBV5-1 and TRBJ2-2; D possibly corresponds to TRBD2 (5 bases). CDR1 and CDR2 (germline): SGHRS, YFSETQ. Trimming took off 5 bases at V and 5 bases at J, with 16 bases between the two ends. The CDR3 has 15 residues. This CDR3 is CASSPDFSGTGELFF. The CDR3 bases are TGCGCCAGCAGTCCGGATTTCTCGGGGACCGGGGAGCTGTTTTTT.

In its sample, this clonotype was seen many times. DNA for the CDR3: TGTGCCAGCAGCTTGGTACTCGGGACTAATGAAAAACTGTTTTTT. This encodes CASSLVLGTNEKLFF. The rearrangement joins TRBV5-6 to TRBJ1-4; D not resolved. Germline CDR1 reads SGHDT; CDR2 reads YYEEEE. This CDR3 has 15 residues. V dropped 0 bases and J dropped 2 bases, with 8 bases sitting between them.